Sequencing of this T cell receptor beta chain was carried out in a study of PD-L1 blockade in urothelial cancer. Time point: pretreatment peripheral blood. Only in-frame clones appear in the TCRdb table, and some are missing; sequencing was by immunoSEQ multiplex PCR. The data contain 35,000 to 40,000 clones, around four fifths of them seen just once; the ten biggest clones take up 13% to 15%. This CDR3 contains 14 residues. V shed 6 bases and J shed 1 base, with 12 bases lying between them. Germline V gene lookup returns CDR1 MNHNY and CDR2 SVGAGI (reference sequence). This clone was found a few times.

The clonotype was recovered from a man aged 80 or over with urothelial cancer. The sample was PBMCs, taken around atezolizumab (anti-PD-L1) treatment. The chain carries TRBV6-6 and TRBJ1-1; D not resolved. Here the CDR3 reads CASRSLERNTEAFF. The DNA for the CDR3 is TGTGCCAGCAGGTCCTTAGAGCGGAACACTGAAGCTTTCTTT.